This is a list of T cell receptor beta chains from one sample in a study of shared clonotypes between healthy human individuals. Measured with immunoSEQ multiplex PCR; TCRdb has only the in-frame clones, and not every one. The table lists around 1,000,000 clones, roughly 80% of them singletons. Sequencing used memory CD4+ T cells from PBMCs. The receptors stem from a man aged 18 to 29 in good health. Some clones in this sample may be carry-over from other donors' samples. Each CDR3 is given with its conserved first and last residue. The D gene is left open where the match is weak. Size values are once, few and many counts, or a class for expanded clones, and some rows have none.

DNA: TGTGCCAGCTCACCTAAGACAGGGACCCGTCGGGGCAGTGGCTACACCTTC
CDR3: CASSPKTGTRRGSGYTF
J: TRBJ1-2
size: -
V: TRBV18
D: TRBD1

DNA: TGTGCCAGCAGCTCGGGCCCGAACACTGAAGCTTTCTTT
CDR3: CASSSGPNTEAFF
J: TRBJ1-1
size: -
V: TRBV2
D: -

DNA: TGTGCCAGCAGGTCGTTCGGTCGCACTGAAGCTTTCTTT
CDR3: CASRSFGRTEAFF
J: TRBJ1-1
size: -
V: TRBV28
D: -

DNA: TGTGCCAGCCAGCGGGAACGTAATCAGCCCCAGCATTTT
CDR3: CASQRERNQPQHF
J: TRBJ1-5
size: -
V: TRBV18
D: -

DNA: TGTGCCACCGCCAGACTAGCGGCCCAAGAGACCCAGTACTTC
CDR3: CATARLAAQETQYF
J: TRBJ2-5
size: -
V: TRBV6-5
D: TRBD2

DNA: TGCGCCAGCAGCCCGGACAGGGGGTATGGCTACACCTTC
CDR3: CASSPDRGYGYTF
J: TRBJ1-2
size: -
V: TRBV5-1
D: TRBD1

DNA: TGCGCCAGCAGCTTACAGGGAGCGTCCTCCGGCGAGCAGTACTTC
CDR3: CASSLQGASSGEQYF
J: TRBJ2-7
size: -
V: TRBV5-1
D: -

DNA: TGTGCCAGCAGCTGGACGTCCGAGACCCAGTACTTC
CDR3: CASSWTSETQYF
J: TRBJ2-5
size: once
V: TRBV5-6
D: -

DNA: TGTGCCAGCAGTGGACGACAGGGGGAAGGCTACAATCAGCCCCAGCATTTT
CDR3: CASSGRQGEGYNQPQHF
J: TRBJ1-5
size: -
V: TRBV6-1
D: TRBD1

DNA: TGTGCCAGCAGCCCTGGAAGCGGAAACACCATATATTTT
CDR3: CASSPGSGNTIYF
J: TRBJ1-3
size: -
V: TRBV5-4
D: -

DNA: TGCAGCGTACTCAGGACAGGGTACGAGCAGTACTTC
CDR3: CSVLRTGYEQYF
J: TRBJ2-7
size: few
V: TRBV29-1
D: TRBD1

DNA: TGCGCCAGCAGTCGGGGGGGACCTCGTTTGAACGAGCAGTACTTC
CDR3: CASSRGGPRLNEQYF
J: TRBJ2-7
size: -
V: TRBV5-1
D: TRBD2

DNA: TGCGCCAGCAGCTCGGCAGTGCAAGAGACCCAGTACTTC
CDR3: CASSSAVQETQYF
J: TRBJ2-5
size: -
V: TRBV5-1
D: -

DNA: TGTGCCAGCAGTTCAGGGTGGGGGGTATATGGCTACACCTTC
CDR3: CASSSGWGVYGYTF
J: TRBJ1-2
size: few
V: TRBV28
D: -

DNA: TGTGCCAGCAGCCGGAGCGGCGGGAGAGACTACAATGAGCAGTTCTTC
CDR3: CASSRSGGRDYNEQFF
J: TRBJ2-1
size: -
V: TRBV4-2
D: TRBD2

DNA: TGTGCCAGCAGCCAGGGGGGAAACGAAAAACTGTTTTTT
CDR3: CASSQGGNEKLFF
J: TRBJ1-4
size: -
V: TRBV5-6
D: TRBD1

DNA: TGTGCCAGCACTCAGCAGCATAATCAGCCCCAGCATTTT
CDR3: CASTQQHNQPQHF
J: TRBJ1-5
size: -
V: TRBV2
D: -